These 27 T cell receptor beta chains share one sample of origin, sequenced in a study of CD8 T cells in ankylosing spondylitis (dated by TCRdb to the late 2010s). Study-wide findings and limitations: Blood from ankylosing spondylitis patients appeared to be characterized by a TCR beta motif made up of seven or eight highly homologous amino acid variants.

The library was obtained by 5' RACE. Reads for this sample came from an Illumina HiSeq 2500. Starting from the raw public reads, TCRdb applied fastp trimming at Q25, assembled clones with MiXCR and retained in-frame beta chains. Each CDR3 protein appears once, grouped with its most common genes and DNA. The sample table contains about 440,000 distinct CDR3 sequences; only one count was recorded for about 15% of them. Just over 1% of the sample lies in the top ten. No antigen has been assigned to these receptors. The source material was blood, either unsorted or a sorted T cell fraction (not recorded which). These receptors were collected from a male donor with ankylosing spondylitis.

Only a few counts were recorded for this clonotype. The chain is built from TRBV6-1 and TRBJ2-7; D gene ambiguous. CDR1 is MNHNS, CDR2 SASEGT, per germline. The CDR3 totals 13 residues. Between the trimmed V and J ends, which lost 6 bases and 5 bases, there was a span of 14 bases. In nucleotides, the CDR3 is TGTGCCAGCAGAAGTGAACCAAGGGACGAGCAGTACTTC. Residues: CASRSEPRDEQYF.

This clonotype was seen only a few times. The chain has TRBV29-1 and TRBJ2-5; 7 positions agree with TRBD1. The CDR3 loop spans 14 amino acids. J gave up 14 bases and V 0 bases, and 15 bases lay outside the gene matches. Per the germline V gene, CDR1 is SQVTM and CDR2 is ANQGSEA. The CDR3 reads CSVEERTGPQDFYF. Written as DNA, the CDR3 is TGCAGCGTTGAAGAAAGGACAGGACCTCAGGATTTTTACTTC. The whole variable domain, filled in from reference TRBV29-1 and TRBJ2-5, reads SAVISQKPSRDICQRGTSLTIQCQVDSQVTMMFWYRQQPGQSLTLIATANQGSEATYESGFVIDKFPISRPNLTFSTLTVSNMSPEDSSIYLCSVEERTGPQDFYFGPGTRLLVL.

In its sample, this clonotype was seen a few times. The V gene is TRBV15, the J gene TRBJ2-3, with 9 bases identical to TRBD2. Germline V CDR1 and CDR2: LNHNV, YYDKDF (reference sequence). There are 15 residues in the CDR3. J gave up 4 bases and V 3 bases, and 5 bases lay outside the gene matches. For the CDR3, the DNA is TGTGCCACCAGCAGGGTCCTAGCGGGGCCAGATACGCAGTATTTT. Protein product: CATSRVLAGPDTQYF.

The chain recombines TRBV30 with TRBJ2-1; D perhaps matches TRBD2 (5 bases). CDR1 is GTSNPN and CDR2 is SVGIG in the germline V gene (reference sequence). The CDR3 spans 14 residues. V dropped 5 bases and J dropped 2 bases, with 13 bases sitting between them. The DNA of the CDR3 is TGTGCCTGGCCATCACTAGGGACCTACAATGAGCAGTTCTTC. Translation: CAWPSLGTYNEQFF.

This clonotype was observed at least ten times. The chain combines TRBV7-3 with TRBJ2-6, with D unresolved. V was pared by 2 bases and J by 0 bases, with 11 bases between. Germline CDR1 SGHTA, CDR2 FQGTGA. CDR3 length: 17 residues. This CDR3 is CASSLRITDSGANVLTF. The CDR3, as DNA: TGTGCCAGCAGCTTACGGATAACAGACTCTGGGGCCAACGTCCTGACTTTC.

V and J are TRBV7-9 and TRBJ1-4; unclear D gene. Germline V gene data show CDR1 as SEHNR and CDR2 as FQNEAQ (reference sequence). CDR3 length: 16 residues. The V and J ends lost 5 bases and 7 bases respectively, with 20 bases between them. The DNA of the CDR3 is TGTGCCAGCAGCCTCGTTCTGGGAAGCGATATTGAAAAACTGTTTTTT. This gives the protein CASSLVLGSDIEKLFF.

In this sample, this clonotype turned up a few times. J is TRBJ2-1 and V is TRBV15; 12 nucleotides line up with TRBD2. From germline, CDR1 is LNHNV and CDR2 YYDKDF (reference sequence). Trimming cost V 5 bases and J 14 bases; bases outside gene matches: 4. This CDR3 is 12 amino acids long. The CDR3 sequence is CATSHTSGRKFF. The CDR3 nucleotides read TGTGCCACCAGCCATACTAGCGGGAGGAAGTTCTTC.

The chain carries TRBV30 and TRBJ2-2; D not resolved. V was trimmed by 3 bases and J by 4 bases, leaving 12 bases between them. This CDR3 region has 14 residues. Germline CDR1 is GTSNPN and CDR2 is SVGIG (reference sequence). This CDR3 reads CAWRLEVSTGELFF. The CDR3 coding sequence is TGTGCCTGGAGGTTGGAAGTTTCCACCGGGGAGCTGTTTTTT.

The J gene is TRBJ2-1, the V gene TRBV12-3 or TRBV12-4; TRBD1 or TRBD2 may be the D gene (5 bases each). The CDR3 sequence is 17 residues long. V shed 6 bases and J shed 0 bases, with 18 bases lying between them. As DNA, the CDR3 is TGTGCCAGCAGCCTCGCTCCGGGACCCCGCTCCTACAATGAGCAGTTCTTC. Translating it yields CASSLAPGPRSYNEQFF.

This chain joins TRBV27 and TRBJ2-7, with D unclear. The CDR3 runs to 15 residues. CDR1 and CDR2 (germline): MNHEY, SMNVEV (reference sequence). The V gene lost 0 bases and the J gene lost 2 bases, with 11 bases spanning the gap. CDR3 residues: CASSLSMSRAYEQYF. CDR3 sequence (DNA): TGTGCCAGCAGTTTATCGATGAGCAGAGCCTACGAGCAGTACTTC.

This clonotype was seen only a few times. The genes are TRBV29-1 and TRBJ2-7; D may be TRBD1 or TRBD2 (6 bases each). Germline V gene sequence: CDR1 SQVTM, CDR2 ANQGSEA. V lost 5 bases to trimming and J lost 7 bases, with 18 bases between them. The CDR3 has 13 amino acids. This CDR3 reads CSVLPGGLDEQYF. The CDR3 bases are TGCAGCGTTCTCCCCGGGGGCTTGGATGAGCAGTACTTC.

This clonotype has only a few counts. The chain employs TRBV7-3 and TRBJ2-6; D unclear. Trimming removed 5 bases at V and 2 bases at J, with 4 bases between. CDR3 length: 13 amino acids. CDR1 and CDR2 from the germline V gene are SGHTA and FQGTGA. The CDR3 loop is CASSKAGANVLTF. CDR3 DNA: TGTGCCAGCAGCAAGGCTGGGGCCAACGTCCTGACTTTC.

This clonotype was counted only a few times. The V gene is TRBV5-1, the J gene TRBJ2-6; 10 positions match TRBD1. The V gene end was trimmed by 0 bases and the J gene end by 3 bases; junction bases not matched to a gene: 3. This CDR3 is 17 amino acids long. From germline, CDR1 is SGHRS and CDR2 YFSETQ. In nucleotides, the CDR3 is TGCGCCAGCAGCTTGGGGGACAGGGGTTATGGGGCCAACGTCCTGACTTTC. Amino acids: CASSLGDRGYGANVLTF.

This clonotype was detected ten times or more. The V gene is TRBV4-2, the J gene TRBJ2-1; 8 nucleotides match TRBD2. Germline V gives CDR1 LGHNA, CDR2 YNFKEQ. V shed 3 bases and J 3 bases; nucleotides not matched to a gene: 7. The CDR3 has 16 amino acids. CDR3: CASSQPGLGLYNEQFF. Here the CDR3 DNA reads TGTGCCAGCAGCCAGCCGGGACTAGGTCTCTACAATGAGCAGTTCTTC.

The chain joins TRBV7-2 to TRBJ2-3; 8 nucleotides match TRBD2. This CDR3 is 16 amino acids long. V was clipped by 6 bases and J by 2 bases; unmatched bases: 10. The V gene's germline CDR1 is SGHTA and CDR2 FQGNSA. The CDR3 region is CASRSQAGGLTDTQYF. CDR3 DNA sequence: TGTGCCAGCAGGAGCCAGGCGGGAGGCCTCACAGATACGCAGTATTTT.

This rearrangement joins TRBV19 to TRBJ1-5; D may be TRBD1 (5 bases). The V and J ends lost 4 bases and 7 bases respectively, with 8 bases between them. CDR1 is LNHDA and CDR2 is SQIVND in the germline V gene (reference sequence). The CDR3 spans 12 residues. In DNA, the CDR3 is TGTGCCAGTAGTACGCGACAGCAGCCCCAGCATTTT. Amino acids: CASSTRQQPQHF. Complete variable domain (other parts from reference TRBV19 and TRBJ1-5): DGGITQSPKYLFRKEGQNVTLSCEQNLNHDAMYWYRQDPGQGLRLIYYSQIVNDFQKGDIAEGYSVSREKKESFPLTVTSAQKNPTAFYLCASSTRQQPQHFGDGTRLSIL.

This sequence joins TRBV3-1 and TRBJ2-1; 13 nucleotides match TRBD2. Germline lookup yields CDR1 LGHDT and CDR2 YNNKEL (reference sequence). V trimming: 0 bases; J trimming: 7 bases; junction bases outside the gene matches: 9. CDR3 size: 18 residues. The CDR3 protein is CASSQDHPRTSGRNEQFF. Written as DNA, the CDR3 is TGTGCCAGCAGCCAAGATCACCCGAGGACTAGCGGGAGAAATGAGCAGTTCTTC.

The DNA of the CDR3 is TGTGCCGCTAGCTCGTCCTACGAGCAGTACTTC. This sequence encodes CAASSSYEQYF. V is TRBV10-3 and J is TRBJ2-7; TRBD2 is a possible D gene (5 bases). V dropped 11 bases and J dropped 1 base, with 9 bases sitting between them. The length of the CDR3 is 11 residues. Germline V lookup: CDR1 ENHRY, CDR2 SYGVKD.

CDR3 sequence reads: CASSLSTGGTEAFF. The CDR3 DNA follows: TGCGCCAGCAGCTTGAGTACAGGGGGAACTGAAGCTTTCTTT. This chain joins TRBV5-1 and TRBJ1-1, with TRBD1 matching 8 bases. V shed 1 base and J 5 bases; nucleotides not matched to a gene: 4. Germline-derived CDR1 and CDR2 are SGHRS and YFSETQ. The CDR3 has 14 residues.

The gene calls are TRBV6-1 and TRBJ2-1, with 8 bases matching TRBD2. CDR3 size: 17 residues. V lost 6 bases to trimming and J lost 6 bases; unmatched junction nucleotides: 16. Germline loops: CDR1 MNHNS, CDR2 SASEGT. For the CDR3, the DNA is TGTGCCAGCAGCCCCGCGACTAGCGCCTCTCCTCGCAATGAGCAGTTCTTC. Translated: CASSPATSASPRNEQFF.

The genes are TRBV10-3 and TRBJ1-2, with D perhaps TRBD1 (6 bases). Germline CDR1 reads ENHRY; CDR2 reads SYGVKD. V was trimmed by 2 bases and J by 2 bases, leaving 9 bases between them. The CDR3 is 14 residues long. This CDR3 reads CAISEEGGNYGYTF. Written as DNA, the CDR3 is TGTGCCATCAGTGAGGAAGGGGGGAACTATGGCTACACCTTC.

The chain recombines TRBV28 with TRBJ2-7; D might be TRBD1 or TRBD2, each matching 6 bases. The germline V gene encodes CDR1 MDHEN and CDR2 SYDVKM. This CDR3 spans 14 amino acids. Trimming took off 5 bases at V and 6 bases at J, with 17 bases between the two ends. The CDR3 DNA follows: TGTGCCAGCAGTCCCCCGGGGGCGGGAATCGAGCAGTACTTC. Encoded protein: CASSPPGAGIEQYF.

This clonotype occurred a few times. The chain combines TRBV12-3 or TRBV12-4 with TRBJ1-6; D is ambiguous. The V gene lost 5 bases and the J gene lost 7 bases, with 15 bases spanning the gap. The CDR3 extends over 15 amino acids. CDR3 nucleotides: TGTGCCAGCAGTCGACATTCGCGGCCCAATTCACCCCTCCACTTT. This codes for CASSRHSRPNSPLHF.

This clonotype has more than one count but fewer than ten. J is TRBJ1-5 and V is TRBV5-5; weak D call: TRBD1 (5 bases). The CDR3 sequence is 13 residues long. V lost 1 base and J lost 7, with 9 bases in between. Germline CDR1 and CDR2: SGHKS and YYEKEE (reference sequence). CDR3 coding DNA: TGTGCCAGCAGCTTGCAGGGCTTACAGCCCCAGCATTTT. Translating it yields CASSLQGLQPQHF.

The CDR3 loop reads CAISPGMNTEAFF. CDR3 nucleotides: TGTGCCATCAGTCCGGGCATGAACACTGAAGCTTTCTTT. The chain recombines TRBV10-3 with TRBJ1-1; D remains ambiguous. The CDR3 runs to 13 residues. Germline V CDR1 and CDR2: ENHRY, SYGVKD. V lost 5 bases and J 0 bases, leaving 7 bases between the germline ends.

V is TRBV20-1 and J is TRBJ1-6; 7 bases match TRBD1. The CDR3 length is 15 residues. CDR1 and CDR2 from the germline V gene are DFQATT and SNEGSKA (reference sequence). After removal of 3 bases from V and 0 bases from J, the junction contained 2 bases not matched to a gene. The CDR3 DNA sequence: TGCAGTGCTAGGGGACAGAGCTCCTATAATTCACCCCTCCACTTT. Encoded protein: CSARGQSSYNSPLHF.

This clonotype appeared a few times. The CDR3 DNA reads as TGTGCCAGCAGCTCAAAACAAATTGCAACGGATACGCAGTATTTT. Protein sequence: CASSSKQIATDTQYF. The chain is built from TRBV11-2 and TRBJ2-3, with D uncertain. V lost 4 bases, J lost 6 bases, and 17 bases lay in between. Germline lookup yields CDR1 SGHAT and CDR2 FQNNGV. This CDR3 has 15 amino acids. Full variable domain (remainder filled in from reference TRBV11-2 and TRBJ2-3): EAGVAQSPRYKIIEKRQSVAFWCNPISGHATLYWYQQILGQGPKLLIQFQNNGVVDDSQLPKDRFSAERLKGVDSTLKIQPAKLEDSAVYLCASSSKQIATDTQYFGPGTRLTVL.